This TCR beta chain originates from a study of Ad26.COV2.S vaccination and SARS-CoV-2 variants (dated by TCRdb to the early 2020s). Describing the broader study: Donors in the vaccine arm were drawn from COV1001, a phase I-IIa trial of Ad26.COV2.S in healthy adults that was multicentre, randomized, double-blind and placebo-controlled. Trial participants were randomized into five groups of five, in which low-dose or high-dose Ad26.COV2.S was given once or twice, or placebo was given on both occasions. Investigators remained blinded to trial group allocation during experiments and outcome assessment. TCRbeta repertoire sequencing served as the tool for gauging how specific and how broad the SARS-CoV-2-reactive T cell receptors were following Ad26.COV2.S vaccination. Ad26.COV2.S was administered intramuscularly at 5 x 10^10 or 1 x 10^11 viral particles, either as a single shot or as two shots given 56 days apart. The TCR-sequenced set comprised around 32 samples: about 19 Ad26.COV2.S vaccine recipients, 5 placebo recipients and 8 SARS-CoV-2 convalescent individuals.

Findings and caveats that apply to the study as a whole: Non-spike TCR breadth was comparable between vaccine and placebo recipients, consistent with the vaccine containing only spike. After vaccination, substantial breadth of spike-specific CD8+ and CD4+ T cell responses was reported. Ad26.COV2.S recipients had higher spike-specific TCR breadth than placebo recipients (P = 0.0014). The authors noted that the TCR breadth and depth analyses may have underestimated total T cell responses. The study was not powered for comparison of responses between vaccine doses or regimens.

The germline ends are 4 bases apart after V is trimmed by 4 bases and J by 6 bases. Including cysteine and phenylalanine, the CDR3 has 11 amino acids. Only the CDR3 portion is preserved as DNA: 33 bases, with reading frame beginning at the first base. The germline V gene specifies SNHLY as CDR1 and FYNNEI as CDR2. The treatment or condition label of this sample denotes: about 20 received Ad26.COV2.S at low or high dose, single or two shots; about five received placebo; per-sample allocation not given. For vaccine and placebo recipients, the sequenced repertoires came from samples collected on day 63 after the first injection. Between 29 July and 7 August 2020, Cohort 1b enrolled 20 to 30 adults aged 18-55 years at one site in Boston, USA. Ad26.COV2.S consisted of a replication-incompetent adenovirus type 26 vector by which a prefusion-stabilized SARS-CoV-2 spike protein from the original Wuhan strain was expressed.

Points on this clone: It has no known antigen specificity. There are no base qualities to consult, and no much larger clone falls within one base.

TCRbeta CDR3 regions were sequenced with the immunoSEQ Assay. After extraction, genomic DNA underwent amplification by bias-controlled multiplex PCR, followed by high-throughput sequencing. On the authors' methods: Collapsing and filtering of sequences were performed to quantify the absolute abundance of each unique TCRbeta CDR3 region. T cell fraction was estimated by normalizing TCRbeta template counts to usable DNA, which was measured by amplifying reference genes present in all nucleated cells. Repertoire TCRs were annotated as SARS-CoV-2-specific when V gene, CDR3 amino acid sequence and J gene were exactly matched to a known reactive TCR set. The reference SARS-CoV-2 TCR set was derived from MIRA and filtered for enrichment in COVID-19-positive ImmuneCODE repertoires, a step that removed public or cross-reactive TCRs. Drawing on the MIRA antigens, annotated TCRs were analysed further at the level of specific ORF or position within ORF. Breadth was defined as the number of annotated unique rearrangements divided by the total number of unique productive rearrangements, and depth was defined as the summed frequency of the annotated unique rearrangements. TCR breadth was compared between groups using two-sided Wilcoxon rank-sum tests. Not all clones reach the TCRdb copy of this immuneACCESS table, which keeps in-frame sequences only. Checked studies attribute under half of the gap to unresolved V genes and leave the rest unexplained. The DNA gave D and trimming, while V, J and clone size come from that table. Recorded for this sample are a few hundred thousand clones; about 80% of them occurred a single time. Clones ranked in the top ten supply approximately 7% of the sample.

The TCR originated in a person between 18 and 65 years old who received the Ad26.COV2.S COVID-19 vaccine or a placebo. The V and J genes are TRBV2 and TRBJ1-5, with no reliable assignment of the D segment. This sample comprised peripheral blood, obtained in a trial of Ad26.COV2.S vaccine versus placebo. At the DNA level, the sequence is TGTGCCAGCAGTGGGGGTCAGCCCCAGCATTTT. This encodes CASSGGQPQHF.